This record looks at one TCR beta chain sequence and its context. Its antigen is not identified. This may come from a read error, since a much larger clone is one base off. This entry comes from a study of T-cell reconstitution after alpha-beta-depleted transplantation in children. Findings of the study overall: It was reported that alpha-beta T cells came from several hundred expanded graft clones (about two months after transplant).

The TCRbeta library incorporated unique molecular identifiers. TCRdb itself ran the PCR reads through MiXCR, one entry per CDR3 protein. Counted here are 480,000 or so distinct CDR3 sequences, roughly 10% occurring once; the ten biggest clones make up about 2%. This CDR3 has 14 amino acids. The germline V and J ends were trimmed by 2 bases and 2 bases, with 10 bases remaining between them. The germline V gene has CDR1 MNHEY and CDR2 SVGEGT. This material consisted of PBMCs, taken before TCRalphabeta/CD19-depleted stem cell transplant. This sequence was found in a child aged 2 to 9 with inherited bone marrow failure, due to receive a stem cell transplant. The genes are TRBV6-2 or TRBV6-3 and TRBJ2-7, with D uncertain. CDR3 region: CASSYEPATYEQYF. CDR3 nucleotides: TGTGCCAGCAGTTACGAACCAGCAACCTACGAGCAGTACTTC.